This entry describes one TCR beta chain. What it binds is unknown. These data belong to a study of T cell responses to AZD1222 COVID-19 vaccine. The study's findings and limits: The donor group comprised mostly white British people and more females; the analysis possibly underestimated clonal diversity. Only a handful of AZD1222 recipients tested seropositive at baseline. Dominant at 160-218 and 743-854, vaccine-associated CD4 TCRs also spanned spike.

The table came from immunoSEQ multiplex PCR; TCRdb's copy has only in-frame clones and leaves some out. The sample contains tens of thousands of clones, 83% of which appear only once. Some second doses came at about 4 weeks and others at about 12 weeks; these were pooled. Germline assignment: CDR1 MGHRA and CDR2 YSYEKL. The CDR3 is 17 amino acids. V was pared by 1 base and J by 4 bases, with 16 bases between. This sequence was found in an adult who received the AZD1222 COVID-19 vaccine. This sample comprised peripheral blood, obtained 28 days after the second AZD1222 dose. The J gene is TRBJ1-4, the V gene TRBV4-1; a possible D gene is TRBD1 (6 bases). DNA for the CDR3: TGCGCCAGCAGCCAAGTGACTGGGGGCAGACTTAATGAAAAACTGTTTTTT. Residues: CASSQVTGGRLNEKLFF.